This T cell receptor (beta chain) derives from a study of T cell responses to AZD1222 COVID-19 vaccine (dated by TCRdb to 2020 to 2023). Regarding the study in general: AZD1222 recipients given second doses at about 4 weeks or at about 12 weeks were pooled, since spike-specific TCR depth and breadth were not found to differ between the two schedules. TCR sequencing covered approximately 230 trial participants: 200 to 220 given two doses of AZD1222 and about 26 given two doses of MenACWY control vaccine. Trial participants were enrolled by age into 18-55, 56-69 and 70-plus year subgroups, with roughly 160, 29 and 62 TCR-sequenced participants respectively. General findings and caveats noted by the study authors: The whole spike protein was spanned by vaccine-associated CD4 TCRs, and dominant responses were seen in regions 160-218 and 743-854. Conclusions about previously exposed vaccinees are limited, since just five or six AZD1222 recipients were seropositive for SARS-CoV-2 at baseline. No day 14 peak-response samples were available, so repertoires were characterized only after the peak T cell response. Reportedly, almost half of the unique spike-specific TCRs recognized epitopes lying outside the regions that are mutated in the B.1.351 and B.1.1.7 variants. After two AZD1222 doses, both the breadth and the depth of spike-specific TCRs were significantly higher than at day 0 and than in MenACWY recipients. Participants were mostly white British, with more females than males. The authors suggested clonal diversity may have been underestimated. The 56-69-year group was small, and its depth increase did not reach significance, likely because of low power.

A word on this clone: The antigen it binds to is not known. Base qualities are missing; no much larger clone stands one base away.

The CDR3 numbers 17 residues from cysteine through phenylalanine. The sequence is cut down to CDR3 DNA, 51 bases in frame from base 1. Sequences SGHNT (CDR1) and YYREEE (CDR2) are obtained from the germline V gene (reference sequence). Trimming removed 4 bases from V and 6 bases from J; the gene matches leave 15 bases unexplained. The time point label, read with the paper, signifies: baseline before first vaccination. Vaccinee samples were obtained from the UK trials COV001 and COV002, which included a single-blind randomized controlled phase 2/3 trial of AZD1222 (ChAdOx1 nCoV-19) in healthy adults. Trial participant PBMC samples were collected at day 0 and day 28 after the second dose for TCRbeta chain sequencing. The CDR3 regions of human TCRbeta chains were analyzed by immunosequencing. The source study handled its data this way. TCRs in the repertoires were compared against a reference library of SARS-CoV-2-specific TCRs that had been generated with the MIRA antigen-specificity platform. Breadth was defined as the fraction of unique TCRs that were SARS-CoV-2-associated. Depth was defined as the fraction of total T cells that were SARS-CoV-2-associated. Each spike-specific TCR was assigned to its reactive spike region and to a CD4 or CD8 class using the MIRA data. Log10-transformed breadth and depth values were compared by one-way ANOVA with Sidak's multiple comparisons tests. TCRdb carries this immuneACCESS record with in-frame sequences only. Its versions omit some clonotypes, under half of them owing to an unresolved V gene in the studies checked, with the rest unexplained. V and J calls plus clone size are reproduced from that table; the DNA served to infer D and trimming. The sample table records about 150,000 clones; roughly 92% of these occur just once. In total, the top ten clones hold 1.6% of the sample.

The sequence derives from an adult in good health. This sample comprised peripheral blood, obtained on day 0 of AZD1222 vaccination. This chain joins TRBV5-4 to TRBJ1-4, with 7 bases matching TRBD1. The CDR3 protein sequence reads: CASSPGGGPLGHEKLFF. The DNA reads as follows: TGTGCCAGCAGCCCAGGGGGAGGACCTTTGGGCCATGAAAAACTGTTTTTT. Outside the CDR3, residues come from the reference TRBV5-4 and TRBJ1-4 proteins, so the full variable domain is: ETGVTQSPTHLIKTRGQQVTLRCSSQSGHNTVSWYQQALGQGPQFIFQYYREEENGRGNFPPRFSGLQFPNYSSELNVNALELDDSALYLCASSPGGGPLGHEKLFFGSGTQLSVL.